These 26 T cell receptor beta chains originate from one sample sequenced in a study of identical twins. TCRdb called the 5' RACE reads again in MiXCR, with one record for every CDR3 protein. The sample gives roughly 710,000 distinct CDR3 sequences, roughly 6% of which show up once; about 2% is in the top ten. The sample was naive T cells sorted from blood. All receptors come from a young man in good health.

This clonotype was observed many times. V and J are TRBV7-2 and TRBJ2-1, with 13 bases fitting TRBD2. After removal of 10 bases from V and 8 bases from J, the junction contained 17 bases not matched to a gene. There are 17 residues in the CDR3. CDR1 and CDR2 (germline): SGHTA, FQGNSA. The CDR3 DNA reads TGTGCCATAATGATATGGACTAGCGGGAGTCGAAACTATGAGCAGTTCTTC. Translation gives CAIMIWTSGSRNYEQFF.

This clonotype was found many times. The chain recombines TRBV11-2 with TRBJ1-2; the D is unclear. V was pared by 1 base and J by 2 bases, with 11 bases between. The CDR3 spans 15 residues. CDR1 is SGHAT, CDR2 FQNNGV, per germline. Written as DNA, the CDR3 is TGTGCCAGCAGCTTAGTAGTAGGATCGAACTATGGCTACACCTTC. Protein: CASSLVVGSNYGYTF.

This chain joins TRBV6-1 and TRBJ2-7; possible D gene TRBD1, 5 bases. Germline CDR1 MNHNS, CDR2 SASEGT. CDR3 size: 12 residues. The germline V and J ends were trimmed by 6 bases and 4 bases, with 10 bases remaining between them. The CDR3 loop reads CASSARQYEQYV. The CDR3 DNA sequence: TGTGCCAGCAGCGCCCGACAGTACGAGCAGTACGTC.

This clonotype was counted many times. V and J are TRBV5-1 and TRBJ2-5; tentative D call: TRBD2 (5 bases). The germline V gene has CDR1 SGHRS and CDR2 YFSETQ. CDR3 length: 14 residues. V was cut by 2 bases and J by 2 bases, with 10 bases left in between. The CDR3 loop reads CASSLAASQETQYF. In DNA form, the CDR3 reads TGCGCCAGCAGCTTAGCGGCATCACAAGAGACCCAGTACTTC.

This clonotype was found a few times. V and J are TRBV5-1 and TRBJ2-5; maybe TRBD2 (6 bases). There are 14 residues in the CDR3. Germline-derived CDR1 and CDR2 are SGHRS and YFSETQ. The V end was cut by 7 bases, the J end by 2 bases, with 15 bases between. The chain's CDR3 is CASRPPGVQETQYF. The CDR3, as DNA: TGCGCCAGCCGGCCTCCGGGAGTTCAAGAGACCCAGTACTTC.

V and J are TRBV12-3 or TRBV12-4 and TRBJ2-2; 7 bases match TRBD1. The CDR3 has 16 residues. Trimming took 3 bases from V and 4 from J; bases not matched to a gene: 8. The CDR3: CASSLIRGQSTGELFF. The CDR3 DNA is TGTGCCAGCAGTTTGATTAGGGGGCAGAGCACCGGGGAGCTGTTTTTT.

To note about this clonotype: Without the conserved terminal phenylalanine or tryptophan, this CDR3 likely stems from a read error. This chain links TRBV7-3 with TRBJ2-1, with 11 bases that match TRBD1. With V trimmed by 5 bases and J by 3 bases, 3 bases remained unmatched. Germline V gene lookup returns CDR1 SGHTA and CDR2 FQGTGA. This CDR3 has 15 residues. The CDR3 bases are TGTGCCAGCAGCCCTGGGACAGGGGGCTACAATGAGCAGTTCTCC. Translated: CASSPGTGGYNEQFS.

Comment on this clonotype: A much larger clone differs from this one at a single base, so this may be a read error. The chain uses TRBV12-3 or TRBV12-4 and TRBJ2-5; TRBD1 agrees at 7 bases. The CDR3 is 14 amino acids. The CDR3 spells CASSFGDRREAQYF. In DNA form, the CDR3 reads TGTGCCAGCAGTTTCGGGGACAGACGAGAGGCCCAGTACTTC.

This clonotype was counted a few times. The chain recombines TRBV4-1 with TRBJ1-6; maybe TRBD1 (5 bases). CDR1 MGHRA and CDR2 YSYEKL come from the germline V gene. The CDR3 totals 15 residues. Trimming cost V 4 bases and J 10 bases, with 17 bases left between them. This CDR3 reads CASSREEGRGSPLHF. The CDR3 DNA reads as TGCGCCAGCAGCCGAGAAGAGGGAAGGGGATCACCCCTCCACTTT.

As to this clonotype: Relative to the germline gene, one junction end is altered; a read error may explain this. This chain uses TRBV12-3 or TRBV12-4 with TRBJ2-3; D gene uncertain. This CDR3 comprises 13 residues. The CDR3 DNA is TGTGCCAGCAGGTTAGGCTTCACAGATACGCAGTATTTT. Translation gives CASRLGFTDTQYF.

The chain recombines TRBV12-3 or TRBV12-4 with TRBJ2-4, with D perhaps matching TRBD1 (5 bases). The CDR3 runs to 16 residues. V lost 2 bases to trimming and J lost 0 bases, with 11 bases between them. The CDR3 here is CASSLSGNVAKNIQYF. The CDR3 DNA follows: TGTGCCAGCAGTTTATCAGGGAATGTAGCCAAAAACATTCAGTACTTC.

This clonotype was recorded many times. The chain carries TRBV29-1 and TRBJ2-1; D is undetermined. The CDR3 runs 12 residues. V gave up 8 bases and J gave up 4 bases, with 12 bases separating them. CDR1 and CDR2 (germline): SQVTM, ANQGSEA. DNA for the CDR3: TGCAGCCTTACCAGATCATACAATGAGCAGTTCTTC. This encodes CSLTRSYNEQFF.

The chain uses TRBV7-9 and TRBJ2-1; 11 nucleotides align to TRBD2. This CDR3 has 17 residues. With 5 bases clipped from V and 4 bases from J, the junction kept 10 bases outside the gene matches. The germline CDR1 and CDR2 sequences are SEHNR and FQNEAQ (reference sequence). The CDR3 is CASSTWKTSGEYNEQFF. The DNA for the CDR3 is TGTGCCAGCAGCACCTGGAAGACTAGCGGGGAATACAATGAGCAGTTCTTC.

The genes are TRBV12-3 or TRBV12-4 and TRBJ2-3; weak D call: TRBD1 (6 bases). The CDR3 length is 17 residues. The germline V and J ends were trimmed by 6 bases and 6 bases, with 25 bases remaining between them. As DNA, the CDR3 is TGTGCCAGCAGCGGCCTCAGCAAGACAGGACTTGCGGATACGCAGTATTTT. Translating it yields CASSGLSKTGLADTQYF.

This clonotype was observed at least ten times. The chain combines TRBV5-8 with TRBJ1-1; perhaps TRBD1 as D (5 bases). The germline gives CDR1 SGHTS, CDR2 YDEGEE. V was clipped by 4 bases and J by 0 bases, with 16 bases between them. The CDR3 has 16 amino acids. The CDR3 spells CASSPRQLLMNTEAFF. The CDR3 coding sequence is TGTGCCAGCAGCCCTAGACAGCTCCTCATGAACACTGAAGCTTTCTTT. Filled out from reference TRBV5-8 and TRBJ1-1, the complete variable domain reads EAGVTQSPTHLIKTRGQQATLRCSPISGHTSVYWYQQALGLGLQFLLWYDEGEERNRGNFPPRFSGRQFPNYSSELNVNALELEDSALYLCASSPRQLLMNTEAFFGQGTRLTVV.

The chain uses TRBV10-3 and TRBJ2-2; D could derive from TRBD1 or TRBD2 (6 bases each). Looked up from germline, CDR1 is ENHRY and CDR2 is SYGVKD. CDR3 length: 17 amino acids. The ends were cut back, 10 bases at V and 1 base at J, with 22 bases in the middle. The CDR3 coding sequence is TGTGCCACCGACATAAGAATCGGGGGCCGGAACACCGGGGAGCTGTTTTTT. Its protein product is CATDIRIGGRNTGELFF.

This clonotype was recorded at least ten times. The chain is built from TRBV9 and TRBJ2-1, with unresolved D. This CDR3 has 13 amino acids. Germline V gene data show CDR1 as SGDLS and CDR2 as YYNGEE. With 0 bases removed from V and 8 bases from J, the gap between germline ends came to 9 bases. This chain's CDR3 is CASSVGSGHEQFF. The CDR3, as DNA: TGTGCCAGCAGCGTAGGCTCCGGCCATGAGCAGTTCTTC.

Notes on this clonotype: A much bigger clone sits one base away, suggesting this may be a read error. Because it lacks the conserved phenylalanine or tryptophan at the end, this CDR3 is likely a read error. The chain joins TRBV5-1 to TRBJ1-1; no firm D call. Germline V gene data show CDR1 as SGHRS and CDR2 as YFSETQ. This CDR3 is 15 amino acids long. Trimming took off 0 bases at V and 7 bases at J, with 16 bases between the two ends. As DNA, the CDR3 is TGCGCCAGCAGCTTGGCTTGGCGGCGGCCAGATGAAGCTTTCTAT. Protein: CASSLAWRRPDEAFY.

This clonotype was observed at least ten times. CDR3 residues: CASSVSGYSEQYF. CDR3 in DNA: TGTGCCAGCAGCGTTTCAGGTTACAGCGAGCAGTACTTC. The chain employs TRBV9 and TRBJ2-7; D unclear. The V gene lost 2 bases and the J gene lost 6 bases, with 12 bases spanning the gap. The CDR3 runs 13 residues. Germline-derived CDR1 and CDR2 are SGDLS and YYNGEE.

This clonotype was seen a few times. The chain recombines TRBV29-1 with TRBJ1-2; 7 bases are a match to TRBD1. Germline CDR1 is SQVTM and CDR2 is ANQGSEA. V dropped 7 bases and J dropped 4; count of bases not matched to a gene: 15. The CDR3 runs 15 residues. Here the CDR3 DNA reads TGCAGCGAAACGGGGACAGCCTCGGGGCTCTATGGCTACACCTTC. It translates to CSETGTASGLYGYTF.

This clonotype was picked up many times. This chain links TRBV5-1 with TRBJ1-1; no firm D call. CDR3 length: 11 residues. From germline, CDR1 is SGHRS and CDR2 YFSETQ. The germline V and J ends were trimmed by 0 bases and 11 bases, with 8 bases remaining between them. This CDR3 is CASSLEGGAFF. The CDR3 DNA reads TGCGCCAGCAGCTTGGAGGGAGGGGCTTTCTTT.

This clonotype was detected many times. The CDR3 DNA is TGTGCCAGCAGCCCAGTGAGGAATGAGCAGTTCTTC. Translation: CASSPVRNEQFF. The V call is TRBV6-5, the J call TRBJ2-1, with no clear D. The CDR3 is made up of 12 amino acids. Trimming removed 6 bases at V and 7 bases at J, with 10 bases between. Germline CDR1 is MNHEY and CDR2 is SVGAGI.

This clonotype came up many times. This chain connects TRBV20-1 to TRBJ2-1, with no clear D. Trimming cost V 4 bases and J 2 bases, with 15 bases left between them. Germline V lookup: CDR1 DFQATT, CDR2 SNEGSKA (reference sequence). This CDR3 has 15 amino acids. The CDR3 loop reads CSAIRTEKPYNEQFF. The DNA of the CDR3 is TGCAGTGCTATAAGGACGGAGAAACCCTACAATGAGCAGTTCTTC.

This clonotype was observed a few times. The V gene is TRBV5-1, the J gene TRBJ2-1, with D perhaps given as TRBD1 or TRBD2 (5 bases each). In germline, CDR1 is SGHRS, CDR2 YFSETQ. Trimming pared 6 bases from V and 6 bases from J, leaving 13 bases between. This CDR3 is 13 amino acids long. The CDR3 protein is CASTKAGSNEQFF. CDR3 DNA: TGCGCCAGCACCAAAGCAGGGAGCAATGAGCAGTTCTTC. Drawing the rest from reference TRBV5-1 and TRBJ2-1, the complete variable domain is KAGVTQTPRYLIKTRGQQVTLSCSPISGHRSVSWYQQTPGQGLQFLFEYFSETQRNKGNFPGRFSGRQFSNSRSEMNVSTLELGDSALYLCASTKAGSNEQFFGPGTRLTVL.

The chain links TRBV9 to TRBJ1-1, with D tentatively TRBD1 (6 bases). The ends were cut back, 2 bases at V and 2 bases at J, with 13 bases in the middle. The CDR3 spans 15 residues. The germline V gene encodes CDR1 SGDLS and CDR2 YYNGEE. The CDR3 region has the DNA TGTGCCAGCAGCGTCCTACTGACAGGAAACACTGAAGCTTTCTTT. Translating it yields CASSVLLTGNTEAFF.

J is TRBJ2-5 and V is TRBV6-1; no reliable D call. CDR3 size: 13 residues. Germline CDR1 and CDR2: MNHNS and SASEGT. V was cut by 2 bases and J by 4 bases, with 8 bases left in between. CDR3 region: CASSESIRETQYF. DNA of the CDR3: TGTGCCAGCAGTGAAAGCATCCGAGAGACCCAGTACTTC.